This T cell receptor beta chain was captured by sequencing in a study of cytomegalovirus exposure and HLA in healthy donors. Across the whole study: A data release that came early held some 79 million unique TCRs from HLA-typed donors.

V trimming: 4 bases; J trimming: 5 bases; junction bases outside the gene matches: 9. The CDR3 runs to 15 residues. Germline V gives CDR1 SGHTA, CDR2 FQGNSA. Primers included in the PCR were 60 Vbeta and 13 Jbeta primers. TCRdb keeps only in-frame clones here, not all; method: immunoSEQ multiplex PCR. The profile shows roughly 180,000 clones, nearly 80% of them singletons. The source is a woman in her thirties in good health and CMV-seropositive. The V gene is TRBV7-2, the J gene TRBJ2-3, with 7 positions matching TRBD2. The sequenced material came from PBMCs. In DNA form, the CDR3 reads TGTGCCAGCAGCTCGACCGGACGGGAGGTAGATACGCAGTATTTT. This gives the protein CASSSTGREVDTQYF.